This T cell receptor (beta chain) was recovered during a study of cytomegalovirus exposure and HLA in healthy donors. Overall study findings and caveats: Confirmation in vitro established that a few CMV-associated chains were specific for CMV antigens.

Notes on this clone: Its target is not known.

The CDR3 has 14 residues. From germline, CDR1 is SGHRS and CDR2 YFSETQ. V lost 8 bases to trimming and J lost 8 bases, with 19 bases between them. Measured with immunoSEQ multiplex PCR; TCRdb has only the in-frame clones, and not every one. Here the sample spans 100,000 to 120,000 clones, around nine tenths being singletons. The J gene is TRBJ1-4, the V gene TRBV5-1; D uncertain. The TCR originated in a woman younger than 45 in good health and CMV-seropositive. The sample comprised PBMCs. The CDR3 bases are TGCGCCAGAGGGAGGGCGGGGAAGTACGAAAAACTGTTTTTT. It codes for CARGRAGKYEKLFF.